This is a list of T cell receptor beta chains from one sample in a study of blood T cell repertoires in COVID-19. Using immunoSEQ multiplex PCR, the repertoire was profiled, and TCRdb retains in-frame clones only, with some absent. The data contain 300,000 to 350,000 clones, around 91% of them seen just once; the ten biggest clones take up around 4.4%. The sample taken for sequencing was PBMCs or T cells enriched from blood (not recorded which). The origin of the receptors is a woman between 18 and 30 years old with acute COVID-19. CDR3s include the opening cysteine and the closing phenylalanine or tryptophan. D genes are given only for firm matches. Expanded clones get a size class; other rows say once, few or many, or leave the size out.

clone_size: NA; j_call: TRBJ2-7; v_call: TRBV28; d_call: NA; cdr3_nt: TGTGCCAGCAGTTCTCTTCATTACCAACCCGAGTACGAGCAGTACTTC; cdr3_aa: CASSSLHYQPEYEQYF
clone_size: NA; j_call: TRBJ2-2; v_call: TRBV6-5; d_call: NA; cdr3_nt: TGTGCCAGCAGTCAGATAGCGGTAAACACCGGGGAGCTGTTTTTT; cdr3_aa: CASSQIAVNTGELFF
clone_size: NA; j_call: TRBJ1-2; v_call: TRBV5-1; d_call: NA; cdr3_nt: TGCGCCAGCAGCTTTCAAGGGGCCGATAGCTATGGCTACACCTTC; cdr3_aa: CASSFQGADSYGYTF
clone_size: NA; j_call: TRBJ2-7; v_call: TRBV7-2; d_call: TRBD2; cdr3_nt: TGTGCCAGCAGCTTAGCGGGAGGGCCTCTCTACGAGCAGTACTTC; cdr3_aa: CASSLAGGPLYEQYF
clone_size: NA; j_call: TRBJ2-2; v_call: TRBV9; d_call: TRBD2; cdr3_nt: TGTGCCAGCGGAGGACTAGCGGGAACCGGGGAGCTGTTTTTT; cdr3_aa: CASGGLAGTGELFF
clone_size: NA; j_call: TRBJ2-7; v_call: TRBV5-6; d_call: TRBD1; cdr3_nt: TGTGCCAGCAGTCCGACATTTAGGCAGGGGGTTGCCGAGCAGTACTTC; cdr3_aa: CASSPTFRQGVAEQYF
clone_size: once; j_call: TRBJ2-5; v_call: TRBV5-1; d_call: NA; cdr3_nt: TGCGCCAGCAGCTCTCCCCTGGAGACCCAGTACTTC; cdr3_aa: CASSSPLETQYF
clone_size: once; j_call: TRBJ2-7; v_call: TRBV6-5; d_call: TRBD1; cdr3_nt: TGTGCCAGCATCGACAGGGGGATGCACTACGAGCAGTACTTC; cdr3_aa: CASIDRGMHYEQYF
clone_size: NA; j_call: TRBJ2-7; v_call: TRBV5-6; d_call: NA; cdr3_nt: TGTGCCAGCAGCTTGGGGGACAACGAGCAGTACTTC; cdr3_aa: CASSLGDNEQYF
clone_size: once; j_call: TRBJ1-5; v_call: TRBV19; d_call: NA; cdr3_nt: TGTGCCAGTAGACCTTCCGGAGGCAATCAGCCCCAGCATTTT; cdr3_aa: CASRPSGGNQPQHF
clone_size: NA; j_call: TRBJ2-3; v_call: TRBV19; d_call: TRBD2; cdr3_nt: TGTGCCAGTAGTATTCAATGGCTAGCGGGAAGCACAGATACGCAGTATTTT; cdr3_aa: CASSIQWLAGSTDTQYF
clone_size: NA; j_call: TRBJ2-7; v_call: TRBV28; d_call: TRBD2; cdr3_nt: TGTGCCAGCAGTCGTCAGACTAGCGGGATCGGGTTGCAGTACTTC; cdr3_aa: CASSRQTSGIGLQYF
clone_size: NA; j_call: TRBJ1-1; v_call: TRBV9; d_call: NA; cdr3_nt: TGTGCCAGCAGCCCCCACCGGGAGACAAGGGGCACTGAAGCTTTCTTT; cdr3_aa: CASSPHRETRGTEAFF
clone_size: NA; j_call: TRBJ2-3; v_call: TRBV11-2; d_call: TRBD2; cdr3_nt: TGTGCCAGCAGCTCCCGACTAGCCGTGGGCACAGATACGCAGTATTTT; cdr3_aa: CASSSRLAVGTDTQYF
clone_size: NA; j_call: TRBJ2-3; v_call: TRBV25-1; d_call: TRBD2; cdr3_nt: TGTGCCAGCAGTCGCGGACTAGCGGGAATCGATACGCAGTATTTT; cdr3_aa: CASSRGLAGIDTQYF
clone_size: once; j_call: TRBJ1-3; v_call: TRBV29-1; d_call: NA; cdr3_nt: TGCAGCGTTGCTTGGAGCGGAAACACCATATATTTT; cdr3_aa: CSVAWSGNTIYF
clone_size: NA; j_call: TRBJ1-3; v_call: TRBV5-1; d_call: NA; cdr3_nt: TGCGCCAGCAGCTTGGGGGGAGTAAGCCGATCTGGAAACACCATATATTTT; cdr3_aa: CASSLGGVSRSGNTIYF
clone_size: NA; j_call: TRBJ2-1; v_call: TRBV27; d_call: TRBD2; cdr3_nt: TGTGCCAGCAGTTTAGGCCGACGGACTAGCGGGATTAATGAGCAGTTCTTC; cdr3_aa: CASSLGRRTSGINEQFF
clone_size: NA; j_call: TRBJ1-5; v_call: TRBV2; d_call: NA; cdr3_nt: TGTGCCAGCAGTCGTCAGGGATTCGGCAATCAGCCCCAGCATTTT; cdr3_aa: CASSRQGFGNQPQHF
clone_size: NA; j_call: TRBJ2-1; v_call: TRBV9; d_call: NA; cdr3_nt: TGTGCCAGCAGCGTGGGGGGAGCCCCCCACCACAATGAGCAGTTCTTC; cdr3_aa: CASSVGGAPHHNEQFF
clone_size: NA; j_call: TRBJ1-5; v_call: TRBV7-9; d_call: TRBD1; cdr3_nt: TGTGCCAGCAGCTTAGGACAGGGGGCGAAATCGTCAAGTCAGCCCCAGCATTTT; cdr3_aa: CASSLGQGAKSSSQPQHF
clone_size: NA; j_call: TRBJ1-2; v_call: TRBV6-5; d_call: TRBD1; cdr3_nt: TGTGCCAGCAGTTACACAAACAGGGGAGAAGCCTATGGCTACACCTTC; cdr3_aa: CASSYTNRGEAYGYTF
clone_size: NA; j_call: TRBJ1-6; v_call: TRBV28; d_call: NA; cdr3_nt: TGTGCCAGCAGTGCTCCGGGGGGACGACCAGGGCATTCACCCCTCCACTTT; cdr3_aa: CASSAPGGRPGHSPLHF
clone_size: NA; j_call: TRBJ2-1; v_call: TRBV3-1/TRBV3-2; d_call: NA; cdr3_nt: TGTGCCAGCAGGCAAGCATCGAACGGAGTTAATGAGCAGTTCTTC; cdr3_aa: CASRQASNGVNEQFF
clone_size: few; j_call: TRBJ2-3; v_call: TRBV9; d_call: NA; cdr3_nt: TGTGCCAGCAGCGCAGGTAATGGAAACACAGATACGCAGTATTTT; cdr3_aa: CASSAGNGNTDTQYF
clone_size: NA; j_call: TRBJ1-5; v_call: TRBV18; d_call: NA; cdr3_nt: TGTGCCAGCTCACCAATTGCGGGAAATCAGCCCCAGCATTTT; cdr3_aa: CASSPIAGNQPQHF
clone_size: NA; j_call: TRBJ1-4; v_call: TRBV29-1; d_call: NA; cdr3_nt: TGCAGCGTTGTAGGGACTTTTAATGAAAAACTGTTTTTT; cdr3_aa: CSVVGTFNEKLFF
clone_size: NA; j_call: TRBJ1-1; v_call: TRBV11-3; d_call: NA; cdr3_nt: TGTGCCAGCAGAACCTCGGTTAACACTGAAGCTTTCTTT; cdr3_aa: CASRTSVNTEAFF
clone_size: NA; j_call: TRBJ2-7; v_call: TRBV3-1/TRBV3-2; d_call: NA; cdr3_nt: TGTGCCAGCAGCCCCCAACCCCCTCAGAACTCCTACGAGCAGTACTTC; cdr3_aa: CASSPQPPQNSYEQYF
clone_size: NA; j_call: TRBJ2-5; v_call: TRBV5-1; d_call: TRBD2; cdr3_nt: TGCGCCAGCAGCCCGGGACTAGCGGGACAAGAGACCCAGTACTTC; cdr3_aa: CASSPGLAGQETQYF
clone_size: NA; j_call: TRBJ2-6; v_call: TRBV2; d_call: TRBD2; cdr3_nt: TGTGCCAGCAGTCCTCTAGCGGGAGTGGGTGGGGCCAACGTCCTGACTTTC; cdr3_aa: CASSPLAGVGGANVLTF
clone_size: NA; j_call: TRBJ2-7; v_call: TRBV7-3; d_call: TRBD2; cdr3_nt: TGTGCCAGCAGCCAGACTAGCGGAAGCTCCTACGAGCAGTACTTC; cdr3_aa: CASSQTSGSSYEQYF
clone_size: NA; j_call: TRBJ2-1; v_call: TRBV3-1/TRBV3-2; d_call: TRBD1; cdr3_nt: TGTGCCAGCAGCCCATACGGGCACAGGGGTGAGCAGTTCTTC; cdr3_aa: CASSPYGHRGEQFF
clone_size: NA; j_call: TRBJ1-2; v_call: TRBV7-9; d_call: NA; cdr3_nt: TGTGCCAGCAGCTCCGACAGTAACTATGGCTACACCTTC; cdr3_aa: CASSSDSNYGYTF
clone_size: NA; j_call: TRBJ1-5; v_call: TRBV12-3/TRBV12-4; d_call: NA; cdr3_nt: TGTGCCAGCAGTTACAGGGAAGGTCAGCCCCAGCATTTT; cdr3_aa: CASSYREGQPQHF
clone_size: NA; j_call: TRBJ2-6; v_call: TRBV15; d_call: TRBD2; cdr3_nt: TGTGCCACCAGCGGACTAGCGGCCAAGTCTGGGGCCAACGTCCTGACTTTC; cdr3_aa: CATSGLAAKSGANVLTF
clone_size: NA; j_call: TRBJ1-2; v_call: TRBV11-2; d_call: NA; cdr3_nt: TGTGCCAGCAGCGCCGGGAACTATGGCTACACCTTC; cdr3_aa: CASSAGNYGYTF
clone_size: once; j_call: TRBJ1-4; v_call: TRBV19; d_call: NA; cdr3_nt: TGTGCCAGTAGTATCCGGGGGACGGTGGAAAAACTGTTTTTT; cdr3_aa: CASSIRGTVEKLFF
clone_size: NA; j_call: TRBJ1-5; v_call: TRBV30; d_call: NA; cdr3_nt: TGTGCCTGGAGTCGTGGAGGGGCCTTCAATCAGCCCCAGCATTTT; cdr3_aa: CAWSRGGAFNQPQHF
clone_size: NA; j_call: TRBJ1-2; v_call: TRBV10-3; d_call: NA; cdr3_nt: TGTGCCATCCATACAGGGAACTATGGCTACACCTTC; cdr3_aa: CAIHTGNYGYTF
clone_size: NA; j_call: TRBJ2-7; v_call: TRBV7-8; d_call: NA; cdr3_nt: TGTGCCAGCAGCCTCCTAGGACAGTTCATATACGAGCAGTACTTC; cdr3_aa: CASSLLGQFIYEQYF
clone_size: NA; j_call: TRBJ2-7; v_call: TRBV5-5; d_call: NA; cdr3_nt: TGTGCCAGCACCATTGGGGCTCGGCAGTACTTC; cdr3_aa: CASTIGARQYF
clone_size: NA; j_call: TRBJ1-1; v_call: TRBV2; d_call: NA; cdr3_nt: TGTGCCAGCAGTGCGACTGAAGCTTTCTTT; cdr3_aa: CASSATEAFF
clone_size: once; j_call: TRBJ1-1; v_call: TRBV7-9; d_call: TRBD1; cdr3_nt: TGTGCCAGCAGCTCAGGACAGGGGCTAGGAGAAGCTTTCTTT; cdr3_aa: CASSSGQGLGEAFF
clone_size: NA; j_call: TRBJ1-2; v_call: TRBV9; d_call: NA; cdr3_nt: TGTGCCAGCAGCCCCATCCCGATAGGGAGCTATGGCTACACCTTC; cdr3_aa: CASSPIPIGSYGYTF
clone_size: NA; j_call: TRBJ2-7; v_call: TRBV5-1; d_call: TRBD1; cdr3_nt: TGCGCCAGCAGCTCGGGGACAGGGGGCGAGCAGTACTTC; cdr3_aa: CASSSGTGGEQYF
clone_size: NA; j_call: TRBJ1-2; v_call: TRBV15; d_call: TRBD1; cdr3_nt: TGTGCCACCAGCAGGGACAAGGCAGGGGGCGTAGCCGGCTACACCTTC; cdr3_aa: CATSRDKAGGVAGYTF
clone_size: NA; j_call: TRBJ2-5; v_call: TRBV11-2; d_call: NA; cdr3_nt: TGTGCCAGCAGCTTAGCCCCCAACCAAGAGACCCAGTACTTC; cdr3_aa: CASSLAPNQETQYF
clone_size: NA; j_call: TRBJ2-1; v_call: TRBV1; d_call: NA; cdr3_nt: TGCACCAGCAGCCAAGAAGACCGAGGTAGTAATAGCGGGGGTTCCTACAATGAGCAGTTCTTC; cdr3_aa: CTSSQEDRGSNSGGSYNEQFF
clone_size: once; j_call: TRBJ2-7; v_call: TRBV28; d_call: NA; cdr3_nt: TGTGCCAGCAGTTACCAGGGGTACCCCTACGAGCAGTACTTC; cdr3_aa: CASSYQGYPYEQYF
clone_size: NA; j_call: TRBJ1-1; v_call: TRBV7-6; d_call: NA; cdr3_nt: TGTGCCAGCAGCTCAGAGGGAGGGAAGAACACTGAAGCTTTCTTT; cdr3_aa: CASSSEGGKNTEAFF
clone_size: once; j_call: TRBJ1-5; v_call: TRBV7-9; d_call: NA; cdr3_nt: TGTGCCAGCAGCCGGTGGCGGGGGGAGGCGAACCAGCCCCAGCATTTT; cdr3_aa: CASSRWRGEANQPQHF
clone_size: few; j_call: TRBJ1-1; v_call: TRBV27; d_call: NA; cdr3_nt: TGTGCCAGCAGTTCGCCAGGGGTGGCTACTGAAGCTTTCTTT; cdr3_aa: CASSSPGVATEAFF
clone_size: NA; j_call: TRBJ1-1; v_call: TRBV7-9; d_call: NA; cdr3_nt: TGTGCCAGCCCAAGGGCGGGGGAGTCCCCTGAAGCTTTCTTT; cdr3_aa: CASPRAGESPEAFF
clone_size: NA; j_call: TRBJ1-2; v_call: TRBV12-3/TRBV12-4; d_call: TRBD1; cdr3_nt: TGTGCCAGCAGTTTTACAGGGGACTATGGCTACACCTTC; cdr3_aa: CASSFTGDYGYTF
clone_size: NA; j_call: TRBJ2-7; v_call: TRBV7-3; d_call: NA; cdr3_nt: TGTGCCAGCAGCCTCGGAGGCGGCTACGAGCAGTACTTC; cdr3_aa: CASSLGGGYEQYF
clone_size: NA; j_call: TRBJ1-5; v_call: TRBV27; d_call: NA; cdr3_nt: TGTGCCAGCAGGCTGGTGGAGGGGAGCGCTCAGCCCCAGCATTTT; cdr3_aa: CASRLVEGSAQPQHF
clone_size: NA; j_call: TRBJ1-5; v_call: TRBV28; d_call: TRBD1; cdr3_nt: TGTGCCAGCAGTTTAAAGGGGGCACAGCCCCAGCATTTT; cdr3_aa: CASSLKGAQPQHF
clone_size: NA; j_call: TRBJ2-1; v_call: TRBV2; d_call: TRBD1; cdr3_nt: TGTGCCAGCTTTGGCGGACAGGGGAAGTTCTTC; cdr3_aa: CASFGGQGKFF
clone_size: NA; j_call: TRBJ1-1; v_call: TRBV7-9; d_call: TRBD1; cdr3_nt: TGTGCCAGCAGCAAGGGACAGGGGGCGGTTACTGAAGCTTTCTTT; cdr3_aa: CASSKGQGAVTEAFF